The 24 T cell receptor beta chains below come from one sample, sequenced in a study of cytotoxic CD8 clonotypes in ibrutinib-treated CLL. TCRdb's copy holds only in-frame clones and misses some; the assay was immunoSEQ multiplex PCR. The sample has about 140,000 clones, around 84% seen once; the top ten hold approximately 7.6%. Here the sequenced sample was PBMCs, taken after 36 months of ibrutinib treatment. These receptors were obtained from a human donor with chronic lymphocytic leukemia.

This chain links TRBV11-2 with TRBJ1-1, with D tentatively TRBD1 (5 bases). The germline V gene encodes CDR1 SGHAT and CDR2 FQNNGV. The CDR3 has 18 amino acids. With 3 bases removed from V and 0 bases from J, the gap between germline ends came to 20 bases. This chain's CDR3 is CASSFASGGWLLNTEAFF. In nucleotides, the CDR3 is TGTGCCAGCAGCTTCGCCTCTGGGGGTTGGCTCTTGAACACTGAAGCTTTCTTT.

The chain links TRBV2 to TRBJ1-5; no reliable D call. The germline V gene has CDR1 SNHLY and CDR2 FYNNEI. Trimming removed 6 bases at V and 6 bases at J, with 6 bases between. The CDR3 covers 11 residues. CDR3 sequence (DNA): TGTGCCAGCAGGTCAAGTCAGCCCCAGCATTTT. Its translation: CASRSSQPQHF.

V and J are TRBV12-5 and TRBJ1-2; D gene unclear. Germline-derived CDR1 and CDR2 are LGHNT and FRNRAP. The V gene lost 2 bases and the J gene lost 3 bases, with 7 bases spanning the gap. CDR3 length: 13 residues. CDR3: CASGLPGDYGYTF. The DNA of the CDR3 is TGTGCTAGTGGTTTGCCGGGCGACTATGGCTACACCTTC.

J is TRBJ1-1 and V is TRBV19; 9 positions agree with TRBD1. Germline V gene lookup returns CDR1 LNHDA and CDR2 SQIVND (reference sequence). The CDR3 has 14 amino acids. J was trimmed by 2 bases and V by 5 bases; bases with no gene match: 3. Written as DNA, the CDR3 is TGTGCCAGTAGTGAACAGGGGGCCAACACTGAAGCTTTCTTT. Its translation is CASSEQGANTEAFF.

The rearrangement uses TRBV18 and TRBJ2-5; no definite D call. Germline loops: CDR1 KGHSH, CDR2 LQKENI. Trimming took off 2 bases at V and 3 bases at J, with 7 bases between the two ends. This CDR3 has 13 residues. This chain's CDR3 is CASSPVAEETQYF. In nucleotides, the CDR3 is TGTGCCAGCTCACCAGTGGCCGAAGAGACCCAGTACTTC.

The chain employs TRBV14 and TRBJ1-3; no clear D. This CDR3 contains 16 residues. Trimming shortened V by 1 base and J by 6 bases, and 16 bases separated the two germline ends. Germline CDR1 and CDR2: SGHDN and FVKESK. The CDR3 is CASSQGQLASSNTIYF. CDR3 DNA: TGTGCCAGCAGCCAAGGGCAGCTCGCATCATCAAACACCATATATTTT.

The gene calls are TRBV11-2 and TRBJ1-1, with D possibly being TRBD1 (5 bases). The germline V gene encodes CDR1 SGHAT and CDR2 FQNNGV. This CDR3 spans 14 amino acids. V was trimmed by 1 base and J by 1 base, leaving 7 bases between them. The CDR3 sequence: CASSLGQRNTEAFF. CDR3 nucleotides: TGTGCCAGCAGCTTAGGACAGAGGAACACTGAAGCTTTCTTT.

This chain uses TRBV9 with TRBJ1-2; the D gene is possibly TRBD1 (6 bases). This CDR3 spans 16 amino acids. Germline assignment: CDR1 SGDLS and CDR2 YYNGEE. V lost 2 bases to trimming and J lost 2 bases, with 16 bases between them. As DNA, the CDR3 is TGTGCCAGCAGCGTTTCACCTTTGGGGGCCAACTATGGCTACACCTTC. Translation: CASSVSPLGANYGYTF.

This chain connects TRBV28 to TRBJ2-7, with 10 bases aligning to TRBD1. V was clipped by 5 bases and J by 6 bases; unmatched bases: 13. The CDR3 totals 16 residues. The germline gives CDR1 MDHEN, CDR2 SYDVKM. The CDR3 sequence: CASSQPNRDRGSEQYF. The CDR3 nucleotides are TGTGCCAGCAGTCAACCAAACCGGGACAGGGGCTCCGAGCAGTACTTC.

In this sample, this clone turned up a few times. The V call is TRBV30, the J call TRBJ1-5, with a weak D call TRBD1 (5 bases). V was shortened by 0 bases and J by 0 bases, with 9 bases between the two germline ends. In germline, CDR1 is GTSNPN, CDR2 SVGIG (reference sequence). This CDR3 contains 15 residues. CDR3 sequence reads: CAWSVGTASNQPQHF. CDR3 nucleotide sequence: TGTGCCTGGAGTGTTGGGACGGCTAGCAATCAGCCCCAGCATTTT.

This chain links TRBV10-2 with TRBJ2-5, with TRBD2 identical over 12 bases. Germline assignment: CDR1 WSHSY and CDR2 SAAADI. The CDR3 extends over 17 amino acids. The trim removed 4 bases at V and 5 bases at J, leaving 11 bases unmatched. CDR3 sequence: CASSALAGGSGQETQYF. The CDR3 region has the DNA TGCGCCAGCAGTGCACTAGCGGGGGGTTCGGGTCAGGAGACCCAGTACTTC.

The J gene is TRBJ2-4, the V gene TRBV11-2, with D possibly matching TRBD1 (7 bases). V lost 5 bases and J lost 6, with 17 bases in between. There are 15 residues in the CDR3. Germline V gene data show CDR1 as SGHAT and CDR2 as FQNNGV. The CDR3 loop reads CASSTTLQGGNIQYF. In DNA, the CDR3 is TGTGCCAGCAGCACCACCTTGCAGGGGGGAAACATTCAGTACTTC. The full variable domain, rest sourced from reference TRBV11-2 and TRBJ2-4, is EAGVAQSPRYKIIEKRQSVAFWCNPISGHATLYWYQQILGQGPKLLIQFQNNGVVDDSQLPKDRFSAERLKGVDSTLKIQPAKLEDSAVYLCASSTTLQGGNIQYFGAGTRLSVL.

The chain combines TRBV11-1 with TRBJ1-4; tentatively, D is TRBD1 (5 bases). The V and J ends lost 2 bases and 8 bases respectively, with 9 bases between them. CDR3 length: 13 amino acids. Germline V gene lookup returns CDR1 SGHAT and CDR2 FQDESV (reference sequence). The DNA for the CDR3 is TGTGCCAGCAGCTTACGGCAGGGAGAAAAACTGTTTTTT. Translation: CASSLRQGEKLFF.

The CDR3 protein is CASSLRGGLGNTGELFF. The CDR3 nucleotides are TGTGCCAGCAGTTTACGGGGGGGCCTGGGGAACACCGGGGAGCTGTTTTTT. The chain is built from TRBV27 and TRBJ2-2; 8 positions match TRBD2. In germline, CDR1 is MNHEY, CDR2 SMNVEV (reference sequence). V trimming: 2 bases; J trimming: 1 base; junction bases outside the gene matches: 6. The CDR3 contains 17 residues.

This chain connects TRBV10-3 to TRBJ1-5, with 11 bases matching TRBD1. V shed 2 bases, J shed 6 bases, and the junction held 6 bases outside the gene matches. CDR1 ENHRY and CDR2 SYGVKD come from the germline V gene. CDR3 length: 16 residues. CDR3 amino acids: CAISEPGQGALQPQHF. DNA for the CDR3: TGTGCCATCAGTGAGCCAGGACAGGGGGCCCTTCAGCCCCAGCATTTT.

The chain combines TRBV6-5 with TRBJ2-1; 14 bases are shared with TRBD2. Germline loops: CDR1 MNHEY, CDR2 SVGAGI. Trimming took 6 bases from V and 8 from J; bases not matched to a gene: 6. The CDR3 has 15 residues. The CDR3 nucleotides are TGTGCCAGCAGCCGGAGACTAGCGGGAGGGCATGAGCAGTTCTTC. It translates to CASSRRLAGGHEQFF.

The chain couples TRBV29-1 to TRBJ1-2; D remains ambiguous. Trimming took off 2 bases at V and 5 bases at J, with 9 bases between the two ends. CDR3 size: 12 residues. Germline values: CDR1 SQVTM, CDR2 ANQGSEA. The CDR3 bases are TGCAGCGTTGAATTCCAGAATTATGGCTACACCTTC. Translated: CSVEFQNYGYTF.

The chain couples TRBV7-8 to TRBJ2-7; TRBD2 might be the D (7 bases). V shed 2 bases and J shed 2 bases, with 16 bases lying between them. From germline, CDR1 is SGHVS and CDR2 FQNEAQ. This CDR3 comprises 16 residues. CDR3 loop: CASSLLGGPRPYEQYF. CDR3 sequence (DNA): TGTGCCAGCAGCTTATTGGGGGGGCCCCGGCCCTACGAGCAGTACTTC.

The genes are TRBV6-5 and TRBJ2-7; D gene ambiguous. Trimming cost V 4 bases and J 4 bases, with 14 bases left between them. CDR3 size: 14 residues. The germline CDR1 and CDR2 sequences are MNHEY and SVGAGI. DNA for the CDR3: TGTGCCAGCAGTTTTTCCTCTGGCCCGTACGAGCAGTACTTC. Its translation: CASSFSSGPYEQYF.

This rearrangement joins TRBV2 to TRBJ2-3; 9 bases line up with TRBD2. Germline lookup yields CDR1 SNHLY and CDR2 FYNNEI. The CDR3 runs 15 residues. Unmatched junction bases numbered 9, after V lost 11 bases and J lost 0 bases. The CDR3: CALGASGASTDTQYF. CDR3 nucleotide sequence: TGTGCCCTGGGGGCTAGCGGGGCTAGCACAGATACGCAGTATTTT.

This rearrangement joins TRBV27 to TRBJ1-1; D ambiguous. V lost 4 bases and J 0 bases, leaving 15 bases between the germline ends. This CDR3 region has 16 residues. Germline V gene sequence: CDR1 MNHEY, CDR2 SMNVEV (reference sequence). The DNA for the CDR3 is TGTGCCAGCAGTTCTCGCTTAAGATTGGTGAACACTGAAGCTTTCTTT. It codes for CASSSRLRLVNTEAFF.

This rearrangement joins TRBV4-1 to TRBJ2-7; maybe TRBD2 (5 bases). CDR3 length equals 14 residues. Germline V gene data show CDR1 as MGHRA and CDR2 as YSYEKL. Trimming pared 4 bases from V and 2 bases from J, leaving 12 bases between. The CDR3 DNA is TGCGCCAGCAGCCGTGTCGGGGTTCCCTACGAGCAGTACTTC. Amino acids: CASSRVGVPYEQYF.

This clone was counted a single time. The chain combines TRBV19 with TRBJ2-5; D remains unclear. Trimming took 9 bases from V and 4 from J, leaving 15 bases between them. Per the germline V gene, CDR1 is LNHDA and CDR2 is SQIVND (reference sequence). The CDR3 is 13 amino acids. CDR3 sequence (DNA): TGTGCCAGCCAGGCCGATCGAGCAGAGACCCAGTACTTC. As protein: CASQADRAETQYF.

The rearrangement joins TRBV29-1 to TRBJ1-2; no clear D. Germline-derived CDR1 and CDR2 are SQVTM and ANQGSEA. The CDR3 consists of 10 residues. V was pared by 8 bases and J by 3 bases, with 7 bases between. CDR3 DNA: TGCAGCATACGAGACTATGGCTACACCTTC. Translation: CSIRDYGYTF. Full variable domain (rest looked up from reference TRBV29-1 and TRBJ1-2): SAVISQKPSRDICQRGTSLTIQCQVDSQVTMMFWYRQQPGQSLTLIATANQGSEATYESGFVIDKFPISRPNLTFSTLTVSNMSPEDSSIYLCSIRDYGYTFGSGTRLTVV.